This T cell receptor beta chain comes out of a study of shared clonotypes between healthy human individuals. The study's findings and limits: Rarefaction curves obtained for sorted subsets showed sequencing incomplete despite large depth.

Profiled with immunoSEQ multiplex PCR; TCRdb holds only in-frame clones, not every one. The table lists some 2.1 million clones, approximately 94% of them singletons. Concerning this clone: Its target is not known.

Cells designated naive CD8 were CD45RO-negative and were positively selected for CCR7, with terminally differentiated effector memory CD45RA+ cells excluded. V lost 1 base, J lost 0 bases, and 13 bases lay in between. CDR3 length equals 16 residues. Germline loops: CDR1 SGHAT, CDR2 FQNNGV. The sample comprised naive CD8+ T cells sorted from blood. The gene calls are TRBV11-2 and TRBJ2-7, with D perhaps matching TRBD2 (6 bases). This TCR was recovered from a man aged 18-30 years in good health. In DNA, the CDR3 is TGTGCCAGCAGCTTAGGGTGGGACTTGAGCTCCTACGAGCAGTACTTC. This gives the protein CASSLGWDLSSYEQYF.